This T cell receptor (beta chain) was retrieved from a study of cytomegalovirus exposure and HLA in healthy donors. With respect to this clone: Antigen: not known.

Study-wide results and caveats: The authors later linked a missense DCLRE1C variant to TCR beta V- and J-gene trimming.

Vbeta (60) and Jbeta (13) primers were used in the PCR. TCRdb keeps only in-frame clones here, not all; method: immunoSEQ multiplex PCR. The sample records 60,000 to 70,000 clones, over 70% being singletons. Trimming took 0 bases from V and 0 from J; bases not matched to a gene: 7. The CDR3 extends over 18 amino acids. Germline-derived CDR1 and CDR2 are MGHRA and YSYEKL. The TCR was taken from a man between 60 and 70 years old in good health and CMV-seropositive. The chain employs TRBV4-1 and TRBJ2-2; 7 positions agree with TRBD2. Sequencing input: PBMCs. CDR3 nucleotides: TGCGCCAGCAGCCAAGACTGGGAGGGAAATACGAACACCGGGGAGCTGTTTTTT. Its translation: CASSQDWEGNTNTGELFF.